The following is a TCR beta chain sequence with its context. Its antigen is not yet known. No much larger clonotype is one base removed from it; base qualities were not supplied. Collaborating institutions collected whole blood in K2EDTA tubes following their own protocols. Collaborator samples were shipped for TCRbeta analysis as frozen whole blood, isolated PBMCs, or DNA extracted from either sample type. These data are taken from a study of blood T cell repertoires in COVID-19 (dated by TCRdb to 2018 to 2021). Study-wide context: Samples covering the acute and convalescent phases of COVID-19 were provided by collaborators in the United States, Italy and Spain. The material from the prospective study consisted of cDNA or gDNA derived from T cells, B-cell-depleted T cells, or PBMCs. Subjects who had been exposed to COVID-19, were actively infected with it, or had recovered from it provided the deeply sampled blood TCRbeta repertoires that made up the dataset. A freely available public database, intended as a resource for researchers studying the immune response to SARS-CoV-2, is where the repertoires were released. The samples were drawn from two sources: the first 160 participants of the ongoing ImmuneRACE study, and some 1,300 subjects contributed by 6 global collaborators. A de-identified subject ID, COVID-19 status, age in years and sex were almost always included in the sample metadata. Where HLA class I and class II types were available, the types were taken from metadata supplied by the sample provider, not from assay-based typing.

The immunoSEQ Assay, a bias-controlled multiplex PCR, was used to amplify TCRbeta CDR3 regions from genomic DNA. The authors processed their data as follows. The number of nucleated cells in each sample was estimated from the amplification of reference gene primers within the assay. Sequence reads were collapsed and filtered to measure the absolute abundance of every unique TCRbeta CDR3 rearrangement. For each sample, productive Simpson clonality was calculated as the square root of Simpson's diversity index over productive rearrangements. TCRdb retrieved this table from immuneACCESS and kept in-frame rearrangements only. Not all clones are present; in checked studies, unresolved V genes account for under half, and no reason is known for the remainder. The V and J calls and the clone size are those of that table, but D and trimming were determined from the DNA. The sample data list over 150,000 clones, and around 84% of these were observed just once. The ten largest clones capture more than 1% of the sample.

The germline V gene sets CDR1 to MNHNS and CDR2 to SASEGT. From its cysteine to its phenylalanine, the CDR3 spans 15 amino acids. Just CDR3 DNA is preserved here, 45 bases in frame from base 1. Unmatched junction bases come to 2, with V trimmed by 1 base and J by 3 bases. What the research found in general, with its limitations: Clinical and demographic metadata were provided uncurated, with the amount varying by source and participant.

This TCR derives from a man between 40 and 49 years old with acute or convalescent COVID-19. This chain is built from TRBV6-1 and TRBJ2-7, and 11 bases in between align with TRBD2. The source material was peripheral blood. This receptor carries the CDR3 CASSEGLAGFYEQYF. The DNA sequence follows: TGTGCCAGCAGTGAAGGACTAGCGGGGTTCTACGAGCAGTACTTC.